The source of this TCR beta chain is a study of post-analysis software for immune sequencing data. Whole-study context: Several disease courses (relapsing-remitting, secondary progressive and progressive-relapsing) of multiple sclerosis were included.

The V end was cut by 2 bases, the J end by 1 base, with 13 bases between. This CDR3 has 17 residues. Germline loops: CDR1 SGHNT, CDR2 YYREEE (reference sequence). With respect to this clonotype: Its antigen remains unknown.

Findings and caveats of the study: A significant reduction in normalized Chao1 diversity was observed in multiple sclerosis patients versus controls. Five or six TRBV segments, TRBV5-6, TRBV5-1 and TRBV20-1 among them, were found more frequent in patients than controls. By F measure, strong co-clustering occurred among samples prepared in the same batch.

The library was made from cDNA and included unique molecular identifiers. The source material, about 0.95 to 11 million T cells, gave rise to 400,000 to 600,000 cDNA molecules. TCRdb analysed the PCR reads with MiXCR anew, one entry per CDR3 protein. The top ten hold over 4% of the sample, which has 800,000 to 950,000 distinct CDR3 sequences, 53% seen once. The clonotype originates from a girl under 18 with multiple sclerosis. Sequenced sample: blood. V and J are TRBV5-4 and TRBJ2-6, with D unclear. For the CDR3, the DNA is TGTGCCAGCAGCTTTTCGTGGTCGCGTTCTGGGGCCAACGTCCTGACTTTC. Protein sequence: CASSFSWSRSGANVLTF. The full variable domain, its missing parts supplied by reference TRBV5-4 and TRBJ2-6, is ETGVTQSPTHLIKTRGQQVTLRCSSQSGHNTVSWYQQALGQGPQFIFQYYREEENGRGNFPPRFSGLQFPNYSSELNVNALELDDSALYLCASSFSWSRSGANVLTFGAGSRLTVL.